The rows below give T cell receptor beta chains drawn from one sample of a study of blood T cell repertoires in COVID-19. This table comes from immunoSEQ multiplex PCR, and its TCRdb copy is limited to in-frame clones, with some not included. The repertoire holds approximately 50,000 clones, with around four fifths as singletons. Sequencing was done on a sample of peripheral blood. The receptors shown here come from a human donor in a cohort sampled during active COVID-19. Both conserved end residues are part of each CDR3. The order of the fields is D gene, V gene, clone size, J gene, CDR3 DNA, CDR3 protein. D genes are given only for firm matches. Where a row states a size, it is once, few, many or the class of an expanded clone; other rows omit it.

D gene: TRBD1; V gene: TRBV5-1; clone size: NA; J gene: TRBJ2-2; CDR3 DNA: TGCGCCAGCAGCCCTCACCCAACAGGGGAAAGCACCGGGGAGCTGTTTTTT; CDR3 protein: CASSPHPTGESTGELFF
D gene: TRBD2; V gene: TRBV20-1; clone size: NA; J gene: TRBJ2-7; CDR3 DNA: TGCAGTACCGCTAGCGGCCACGAGCAGTACTTC; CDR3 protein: CSTASGHEQYF
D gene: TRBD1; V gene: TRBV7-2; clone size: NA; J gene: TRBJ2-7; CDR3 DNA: TGTGCCAGCAGCTCCCTCGGACAGGGTCCCTACGAGCAGTACTTC; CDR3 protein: CASSSLGQGPYEQYF
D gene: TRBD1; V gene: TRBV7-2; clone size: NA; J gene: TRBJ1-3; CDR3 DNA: TGTGCCAGCAGCTTATGGGCCGGGACAGCTGGAAACACCATATATTTT; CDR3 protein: CASSLWAGTAGNTIYF
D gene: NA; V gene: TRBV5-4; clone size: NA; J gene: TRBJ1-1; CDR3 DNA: TGTGCCAGCAGCTTTAAATACTTCACCCCCCCGAACACTGAAGCTTTCTTT; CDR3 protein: CASSFKYFTPPNTEAFF
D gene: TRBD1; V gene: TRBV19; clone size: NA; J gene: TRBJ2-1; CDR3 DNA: TGTGCCAGTAGTATAGCCGCCACAGGGGGCAATGAGCAGTTCTTC; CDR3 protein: CASSIAATGGNEQFF
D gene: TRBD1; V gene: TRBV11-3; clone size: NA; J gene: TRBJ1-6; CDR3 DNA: TGTGCCAGCAGCGCAGGACAGGGGGGATCACCCCTCCACTTT; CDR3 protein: CASSAGQGGSPLHF
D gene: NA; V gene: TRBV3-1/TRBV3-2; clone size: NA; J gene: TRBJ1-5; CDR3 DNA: TGTGCCAGCAGCCAAGGACAGATTAATCAGCCCCAGCATTTT; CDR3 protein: CASSQGQINQPQHF
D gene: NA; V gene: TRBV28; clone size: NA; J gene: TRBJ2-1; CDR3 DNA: TGTGCCAGCAGTTTCGACAGGACCCACAAGCAGTTCTTC; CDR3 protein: CASSFDRTHKQFF
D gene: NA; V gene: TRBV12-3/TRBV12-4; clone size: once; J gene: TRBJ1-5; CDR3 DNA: TGTGCCAGCAGTTTGGGCCATCAGCCCCAGCATTTT; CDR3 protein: CASSLGHQPQHF
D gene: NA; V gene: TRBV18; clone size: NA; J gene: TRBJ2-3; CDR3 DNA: TGTGCCAGCTCACCGATCGGGAGTCCCACAGATACGCAGTATTTT; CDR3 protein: CASSPIGSPTDTQYF
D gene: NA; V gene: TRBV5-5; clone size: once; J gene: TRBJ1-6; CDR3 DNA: TGTGCCAGCAGCTTGGAGTCTGCAGGGGTCCCCTATAATTCACCCCTCCACTTT; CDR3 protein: CASSLESAGVPYNSPLHF
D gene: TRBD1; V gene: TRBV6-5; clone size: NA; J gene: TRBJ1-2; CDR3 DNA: TGTGCCAGCAGGGGGGGACAGCCACCTTATGGCTACACCTTC; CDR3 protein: CASRGGQPPYGYTF
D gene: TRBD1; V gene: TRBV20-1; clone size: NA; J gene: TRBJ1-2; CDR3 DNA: TGCAGTGCTAGTCAGGGGGGGTCGGGACAGGGGACCGTTGGCTACACCTTC; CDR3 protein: CSASQGGSGQGTVGYTF
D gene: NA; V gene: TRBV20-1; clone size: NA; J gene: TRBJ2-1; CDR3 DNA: TGCAGTGCTTCTTACAATGAGCAGTTCTTC; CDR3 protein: CSASYNEQFF
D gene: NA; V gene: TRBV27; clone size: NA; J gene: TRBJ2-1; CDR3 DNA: TGTGCCAGCAGTTTAGTGACGGGGACCTACAATGAGCAGTTCTTC; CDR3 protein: CASSLVTGTYNEQFF
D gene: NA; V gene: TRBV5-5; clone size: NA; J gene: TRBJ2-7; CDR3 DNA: TGTGCCAGCAGCTTCAAGGGGGTCAACGAGCAGTACTTC; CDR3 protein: CASSFKGVNEQYF
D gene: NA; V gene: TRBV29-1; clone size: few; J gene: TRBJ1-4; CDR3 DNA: TGCAGCACTACTGAGGGGGCTAATGAAAAACTGTTTTTT; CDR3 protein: CSTTEGANEKLFF
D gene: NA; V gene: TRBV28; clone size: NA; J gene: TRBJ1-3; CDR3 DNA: TGTGCCAGCAGTTTACGCAGGGGTGTGATCTCTGGAAACACCATATATTTT; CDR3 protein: CASSLRRGVISGNTIYF
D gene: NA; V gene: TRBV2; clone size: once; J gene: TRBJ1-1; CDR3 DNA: TGTGCCAGCAGTCCTTTAGGAGCGGTCACTGAAGCTTTCTTT; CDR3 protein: CASSPLGAVTEAFF
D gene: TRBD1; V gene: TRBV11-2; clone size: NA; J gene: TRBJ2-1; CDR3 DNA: TGTGCCAGCAGCTTCCCAGGGGGAACGTACAATGAGCAGTTCTTC; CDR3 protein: CASSFPGGTYNEQFF
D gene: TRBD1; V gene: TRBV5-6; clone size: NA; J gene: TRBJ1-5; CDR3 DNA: TGTGCCAGCAGCCGAGGGACAGGGAGGGTGGGTCAGCCCCAGCATTTT; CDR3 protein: CASSRGTGRVGQPQHF
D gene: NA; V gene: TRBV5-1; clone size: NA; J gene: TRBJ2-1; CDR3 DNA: TGCGCCAGCAGCTTGGGTCATTGGAGCTCCTACAATGAGCAGTTCTTC; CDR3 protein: CASSLGHWSSYNEQFF
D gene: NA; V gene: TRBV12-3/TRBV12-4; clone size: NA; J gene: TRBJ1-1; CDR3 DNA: TGTGCCAGCAGTTTGCTGACAGAAGCTTGGGCTTTCTTT; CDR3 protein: CASSLLTEAWAFF
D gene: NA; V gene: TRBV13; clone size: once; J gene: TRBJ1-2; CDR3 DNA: TGTGCCAGCAGCTTAGGACGACAGGATGGCTACACCTTC; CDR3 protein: CASSLGRQDGYTF
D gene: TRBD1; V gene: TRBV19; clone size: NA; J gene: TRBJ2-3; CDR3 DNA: TGTGCCAGTAGTATCTATCTCCCGGGACAGGGAGTCACAGATACGCAGTATTTT; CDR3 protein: CASSIYLPGQGVTDTQYF
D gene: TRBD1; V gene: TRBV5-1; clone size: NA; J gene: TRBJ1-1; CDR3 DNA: TGCGCCAGCAGCTTGAGTCAGGGGGCGAACACTGAAGCTTTCTTT; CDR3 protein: CASSLSQGANTEAFF
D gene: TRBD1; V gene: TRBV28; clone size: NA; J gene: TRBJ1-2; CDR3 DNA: TGTGCCAGCAATACGGACAGGACATATGGCTACACCTTC; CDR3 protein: CASNTDRTYGYTF
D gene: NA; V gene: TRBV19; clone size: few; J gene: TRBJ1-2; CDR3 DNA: TGTGCCAGTAGTACGGCGGGGGTTGATGGCTACACCTTC; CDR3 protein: CASSTAGVDGYTF
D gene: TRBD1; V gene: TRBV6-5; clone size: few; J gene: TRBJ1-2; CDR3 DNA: TGTGCCAGCAGAACCGACCTCCGACAGGGGGGCTACACCTTC; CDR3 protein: CASRTDLRQGGYTF
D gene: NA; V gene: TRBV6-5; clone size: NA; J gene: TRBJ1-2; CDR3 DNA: TGTGCCAGCACCGACCAGGGATTCGGCTACACCTTC; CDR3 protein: CASTDQGFGYTF
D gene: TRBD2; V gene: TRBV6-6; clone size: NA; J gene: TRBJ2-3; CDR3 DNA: TGTGCCAGCAGTTGGCGGCTAGCGGGGAACACAGATACGCAGTATTTT; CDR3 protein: CASSWRLAGNTDTQYF
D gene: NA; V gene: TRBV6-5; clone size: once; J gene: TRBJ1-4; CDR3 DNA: TGTGCCAGCAGTTTGACAGTTTCTAATGAAAAACTGTTTTTT; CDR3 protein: CASSLTVSNEKLFF
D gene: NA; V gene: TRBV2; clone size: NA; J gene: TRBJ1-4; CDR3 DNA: TGTGCCAGCAGCGGTCCTATCCGAGGGGAAAAACTGTTTTTT; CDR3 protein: CASSGPIRGEKLFF
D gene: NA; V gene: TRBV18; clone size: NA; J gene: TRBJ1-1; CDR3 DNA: TGTGCCAGCTCACCGGGACAACTGAACACTGAAGCTTTCTTT; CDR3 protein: CASSPGQLNTEAFF
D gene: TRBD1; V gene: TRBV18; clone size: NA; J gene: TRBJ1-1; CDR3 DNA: TGTGCCAGCTCACCCCCGGGACAGGGGAACACTGAAGCTTTCTTT; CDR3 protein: CASSPPGQGNTEAFF
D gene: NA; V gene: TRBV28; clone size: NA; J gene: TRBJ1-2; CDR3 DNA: TGTGCCAGCAGTTTACCGCCAGCTAACTATGGCTACACCTTC; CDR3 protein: CASSLPPANYGYTF
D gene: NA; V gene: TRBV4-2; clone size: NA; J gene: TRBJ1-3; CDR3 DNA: TGTGCCAGCAGCCAACGGCCCACAGGGCAGATTACTGGAAACACCATATATTTT; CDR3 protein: CASSQRPTGQITGNTIYF
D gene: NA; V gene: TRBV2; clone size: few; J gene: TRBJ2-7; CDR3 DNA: TGTGCCAGCAGTGAATTAGGCGCAGGGGTCTACGAGCAGTACTTC; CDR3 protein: CASSELGAGVYEQYF
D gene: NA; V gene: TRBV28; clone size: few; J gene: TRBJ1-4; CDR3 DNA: TGTGCCACAGTCGAGGAGGGTCTCGAAAAACTGTTTTTT; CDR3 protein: CATVEEGLEKLFF
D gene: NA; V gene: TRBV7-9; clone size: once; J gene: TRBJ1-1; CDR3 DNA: TGTGCCAGCACCCGACACACGAACACTGAAGCTTTCTTT; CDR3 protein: CASTRHTNTEAFF
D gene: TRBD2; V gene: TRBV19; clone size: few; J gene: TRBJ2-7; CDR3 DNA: TGTGCCAGTAGTCCTAGCGGGCTAGGGGAGCAGTACTTC; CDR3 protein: CASSPSGLGEQYF
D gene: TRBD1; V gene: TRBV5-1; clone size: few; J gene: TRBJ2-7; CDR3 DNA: TGCGCCAGCAGCTTGACAGGGGAGTATCAGTACTTC; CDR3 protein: CASSLTGEYQYF